These 30 T cell receptor beta chains share one sample of origin, sequenced in a study of T-cell reconstitution after alpha-beta-depleted transplantation in children (TCRdb year 2016). Library generation was performed with PCR. This sample was sequenced with an Illumina HiSeq 2500. TCR libraries were prepared with molecular barcoding, using unique molecular identifiers to normalize TCRbeta repertoire quantification. TCRdb's own reprocessing of the public reads used fastp at Q25 and MiXCR and kept productive beta chains. Every distinct CDR3 protein forms one entry, paired with its most common genes and DNA. Counted in this sample were about 110,000 distinct CDR3 sequences; approximately 6.4% of them appeared once. The ten biggest clones cover approximately 25% of the sample. The sample's treatment or condition label is to be understood as: allogeneic hematopoietic cell transplantation with graft depleted of TCRalphabeta T cells and CD19 B cells.

Sequenced here: PBMCs, mostly from graft donor cells, sampled 360 days after TCRalphabeta/CD19-depleted stem cell transplant. Source of these receptors: a male patient aged 2 to 9 who had a stem cell transplant for acute lymphoblastic leukemia, so the T cells may come from the graft donor.

The CDR3 reads CASQEVMTKNIQYF. For the CDR3, the DNA is TGCGCCAGCCAAGAGGTGATGACCAAAAACATTCAGTACTTC. This sequence joins TRBV10-2 and TRBJ2-4; D is ambiguous. Germline-derived CDR1 and CDR2 are WSHSY and SAAADI. V was shortened by 8 bases and J by 2 bases, with 13 bases between the two germline ends. The CDR3 spans 14 residues.

CDR3 bases: TGTGCCAGCAGCGCCCGTAGCGGGGGGGCCAGCTCCTACGAGCAGTACTTC. Its translation: CASSARSGGASSYEQYF. The genes are TRBV7-8 and TRBJ2-7, with 11 bases aligning to TRBD2. Germline lookup yields CDR1 SGHVS and CDR2 FQNEAQ. V shed 5 bases and J 0 bases; nucleotides not matched to a gene: 9. The CDR3 runs 17 residues. Combining the CDR3 with reference TRBV7-8 and TRBJ2-7 gives the whole variable domain GAGVSQSPRYKVAKRGQDVALRCDPISGHVSLFWYQQALGQGPEFLTYFQNEAQLDKSGLPSDRFFAERPEGSVSTLKIQRTQQEDSAVYLCASSARSGGASSYEQYFGPGTRLTVT.

This clonotype appeared many times. The CDR3 nucleotides read TGTGCCAGCAGCTCCCCAGGGAGTAGTTCCAAAAACATTCAGTACTTC. This translates into CASSSPGSSSKNIQYF. This sequence joins TRBV11-2 and TRBJ2-4; D tentatively fits TRBD1 or TRBD2 (5 bases each). V lost 4 bases and J 2 bases, leaving 15 bases between the germline ends. The germline V gene has CDR1 SGHAT and CDR2 FQNNGV. The CDR3 has 16 amino acids.

This clonotype appeared many times. The rearrangement joins TRBV28 to TRBJ1-2; D may be TRBD1 (5 bases). Germline loops: CDR1 MDHEN, CDR2 SYDVKM. Trimming shortened V by 8 bases and J by 3 bases, and 10 bases separated the two germline ends. The CDR3 covers 12 residues. The CDR3 DNA is TGTGCCAGCCATGGACACTACTATGGCTACACCTTC. Translated: CASHGHYYGYTF.

This clonotype was picked up many times. V and J are TRBV12-3 or TRBV12-4 and TRBJ1-5; D call uncertain. CDR3 size: 13 residues. V lost 6 bases to trimming and J lost 1 base, with 7 bases between them. CDR3 in amino acids: CASRGRSNQPQHF. CDR3 in DNA: TGTGCCAGCAGAGGACGAAGCAATCAGCCCCAGCATTTT.

This clonotype was observed many times. CDR3: CASSLYREDGYTF. The DNA for the CDR3 is TGCGCCAGCAGCTTGTACAGGGAGGATGGCTACACCTTC. The V and J genes are TRBV5-1 and TRBJ1-2; D possibly corresponds to TRBD1 (6 bases). The CDR3 contains 13 residues. Trimming pared 1 base from V and 6 bases from J, leaving 10 bases between. Germline values: CDR1 SGHRS, CDR2 YFSETQ.

This clonotype has a count of ten or more. The chain combines TRBV28 with TRBJ2-3; D unresolved. With 6 bases removed from V and 3 bases from J, the gap between germline ends came to 13 bases. Germline V lookup: CDR1 MDHEN, CDR2 SYDVKM. The CDR3 is made up of 14 amino acids. The CDR3 region is CASSEGPWTDTQYF. The CDR3 DNA follows: TGTGCCAGCAGCGAAGGTCCTTGGACAGATACGCAGTATTTT.

The chain is built from TRBV2 and TRBJ1-5; D gene uncertain. Trimming cost V 11 bases and J 0 bases, with 26 bases left between them. CDR1 and CDR2 from the germline V gene are SNHLY and FYNNEI. The CDR3 has 18 residues. CDR3: CACCLPRVGIYSNQPQHF. CDR3 DNA sequence: TGTGCCTGCTGTTTACCCCGGGTGGGGATCTATAGCAATCAGCCCCAGCATTTT.

In its sample, this clonotype was seen many times. The rearrangement joins TRBV7-9 to TRBJ2-7; TRBD1 matches 9 bases. V lost 5 bases and J lost 6; bases outside the gene matches: 8. Germline V lookup: CDR1 SEHNR, CDR2 FQNEAQ (reference sequence). The CDR3 loop spans 14 amino acids. The CDR3 here is CASSPPGQGFEQYF. CDR3 in DNA: TGTGCCAGCAGCCCCCCGGGACAGGGCTTCGAGCAGTACTTC.

The V gene is TRBV11-2, the J gene TRBJ1-2; D not resolved. The V and J ends lost 5 bases and 8 bases respectively, with 18 bases between them. Germline CDR1 is SGHAT and CDR2 is FQNNGV. The CDR3 has 14 residues. The CDR3, as DNA: TGTGCCAGCAGCGAGATTTCCTCGTTACGAGGCTACACCTTC. Translated: CASSEISSLRGYTF.

The genes are TRBV24-1 and TRBJ2-1; D is uncertain. This CDR3 region has 15 residues. Germline loops: CDR1 KGHDR, CDR2 SFDVKD. V gave up 3 bases and J gave up 5 bases, with 13 bases separating them. CDR3 sequence: CATSDPRSPHNEQFF. The CDR3 DNA sequence: TGTGCCACCAGTGATCCCAGGTCCCCTCACAATGAGCAGTTCTTC.

V is TRBV3-1 and J is TRBJ1-6, with a tentative D call TRBD1 (5 bases). The CDR3 is 14 amino acids. V lost 4 bases to trimming and J lost 7 bases, with 11 bases between them. Germline V gene data show CDR1 as LGHDT and CDR2 as YNNKEL (reference sequence). In DNA, the CDR3 is TGTGCCAGCAGCCGGCGGGACTTGAATTCACCCCTCCACTTT. It is translated as CASSRRDLNSPLHF.

This clonotype was recorded many times. The rearrangement uses TRBV27 and TRBJ2-7; TRBD2 agrees at 7 bases. This CDR3 has 16 amino acids. CDR1 MNHEY and CDR2 SMNVEV come from the germline V gene (reference sequence). Trimming cost V 3 bases and J 0 bases; bases outside gene matches: 8. The CDR3 DNA reads as TGTGCCAGCAGTTTGTCACTAGCGCTGAGCTCCTACGAGCAGTACTTC. Translation gives CASSLSLALSSYEQYF.

This chain links TRBV7-9 with TRBJ2-7, with D possibly being TRBD1 or TRBD2 (5 bases each). The CDR3 runs 14 residues. Germline CDR1 is SEHNR and CDR2 is FQNEAQ (reference sequence). The V end lost 4 bases, the J end lost 2 bases, and 12 bases lay between the germline ends. The CDR3 loop reads CASSSGRLPYEQYF. As DNA, the CDR3 is TGTGCCAGCAGCTCGGGACGCCTTCCCTACGAGCAGTACTTC.

This clonotype was seen more than once but under ten times. The genes are TRBV6-1 and TRBJ1-1; D is ambiguous. The CDR3 spans 14 residues. CDR1 and CDR2 from the germline V gene are MNHNS and SASEGT. Trimming cost V 8 bases and J 1 base, with 14 bases left between them. The CDR3 sequence: CASGFHGENTEAFF. CDR3 DNA sequence: TGTGCCAGCGGCTTCCACGGGGAGAACACTGAAGCTTTCTTT.

This clonotype was detected many times. This sequence joins TRBV7-9 and TRBJ2-7, with a possible D match to TRBD1 (6 bases). V shed 6 bases and J shed 5 bases, with 11 bases lying between them. CDR3 length: 12 residues. CDR1 SEHNR and CDR2 FQNEAQ come from the germline V gene (reference sequence). CDR3: CASSRPGDEQYF. The CDR3 DNA follows: TGTGCCAGCAGTCGCCCAGGGGACGAGCAGTACTTC.

This clonotype appeared a few times. The chain has TRBV28 and TRBJ2-7, with TRBD2 matching over 14 bases. V dropped 3 bases and J dropped 3; count of bases not matched to a gene: 1. The germline V gene encodes CDR1 MDHEN and CDR2 SYDVKM. The CDR3 spans 15 residues. This CDR3 reads CASSFGTSGGYEQYF. The CDR3 region has the DNA TGTGCCAGCAGTTTCGGGACTAGCGGGGGCTACGAGCAGTACTTC.

This clonotype was seen at least ten times. The rearrangement joins TRBV15 to TRBJ2-1; possibly TRBD2 for D (5 bases). Germline loops: CDR1 LNHNV, CDR2 YYDKDF (reference sequence). The V gene lost 2 bases and the J gene lost 6 bases, with 14 bases spanning the gap. The CDR3 is 15 amino acids. The CDR3 loop reads CATSRPGSATNEQFF. CDR3 DNA sequence: TGTGCCACCAGCAGACCGGGATCCGCAACCAATGAGCAGTTCTTC. Supplemented by reference TRBV15 and TRBJ2-1, the full variable domain reads DAMVIQNPRYQVTQFGKPVTLSCSQTLNHNVMYWYQQKSSQAPKLLFHYYDKDFNNEADTPDNFQSRRPNTSFCFLDIRSPGLGDTAMYLCATSRPGSATNEQFFGPGTRLTVL.

The sample holds many counts of this clonotype. The rearrangement uses TRBV12-3 or TRBV12-4 and TRBJ2-4; perhaps TRBD2 as D (6 bases). Trimming pared 5 bases from V and 2 bases from J, leaving 16 bases between. The CDR3 spans 16 residues. CDR3 in amino acids: CASSPRGGPPKNIQYF. The DNA for the CDR3 is TGTGCCAGCAGTCCCCGGGGAGGACCCCCCAAAAACATTCAGTACTTC.

This clonotype was counted at least ten times. This sequence joins TRBV27 and TRBJ1-2; 7 bases line up with TRBD1. After removal of 3 bases from V and 8 bases from J, the junction contained 6 bases not matched to a gene. Germline V gives CDR1 MNHEY, CDR2 SMNVEV (reference sequence). CDR3 length equals 13 residues. In nucleotides, the CDR3 is TGTGCCAGCAGTTTGAACAGGGGTGGAGGCTACACCTTC. It codes for CASSLNRGGGYTF.

This clonotype appeared many times. The chain links TRBV28 to TRBJ2-5, with unresolved D. CDR3 length equals 15 residues. Germline assignment: CDR1 MDHEN and CDR2 SYDVKM. V was cut by 1 base and J by 7 bases, with 16 bases left in between. The CDR3 sequence: CASSLLAVPPGTQYF. Written as DNA, the CDR3 is TGTGCCAGCAGTTTATTGGCCGTCCCACCGGGGACCCAGTACTTC. The full variable domain, in which reference TRBV28 and TRBJ2-5 provide the parts outside the CDR3, is DVKVTQSSRYLVKRTGEKVFLECVQDMDHENMFWYRQDPGLGLRLIYFSYDVKMKEKGDIPEGYSVSREKKERFSLILESASTNQTSMYLCASSLLAVPPGTQYFGPGTRLLVL.

The genes are TRBV20-1 and TRBJ2-7; D gene unclear. With 3 bases removed from V and 1 base from J, the gap between germline ends came to 16 bases. Germline V lookup: CDR1 DFQATT, CDR2 SNEGSKA (reference sequence). The CDR3 runs to 15 residues. The CDR3 here is CSASRALALSYEQYF. CDR3 bases: TGCAGTGCTAGTAGGGCTTTAGCCTTATCCTACGAGCAGTACTTC.

This clonotype showed up just a few times. CDR3 nucleotide sequence: TGTGCCAGCAGTCGTAGGAAGGGAGGCCTAGCGGGGGCCTACGAGCAGTACTTC. Translated, it gives CASSRRKGGLAGAYEQYF. This chain uses TRBV28 with TRBJ2-7; 10 bases map to TRBD2. Germline CDR1 reads MDHEN; CDR2 reads SYDVKM. This CDR3 spans 18 amino acids. V trimming: 5 bases; J trimming: 2 bases; junction bases outside the gene matches: 15.

This clonotype showed up many times. This chain links TRBV7-9 with TRBJ2-1, with TRBD1 matching over 7 bases. This CDR3 contains 14 residues. Germline V gene lookup returns CDR1 SEHNR and CDR2 FQNEAQ (reference sequence). J was trimmed by 4 bases and V by 5 bases; bases with no gene match: 5. CDR3 in amino acids: CASSVGGDYNEQFF. The CDR3 DNA follows: TGTGCCAGCAGCGTAGGGGGCGATTACAATGAGCAGTTCTTC.

This clonotype was observed a few times. The chain recombines TRBV7-4 with TRBJ1-2; no clear D. Trimming stripped 5 bases from V and 0 bases from J, with 13 bases between. This CDR3 spans 15 amino acids. Germline V gene data show CDR1 as SGHVT and CDR2 as SQSDAQ. CDR3 loop: CASSRERSPNYGYTF. For the CDR3, the DNA is TGTGCCAGCAGCCGAGAGCGGAGTCCTAACTATGGCTACACCTTC.

This clonotype has at least ten counts. The chain recombines TRBV13 with TRBJ2-1; D remains unclear. Trimming cost V 5 bases and J 5 bases, with 4 bases left between them. The CDR3 has 11 amino acids. Germline-derived CDR1 and CDR2 are PRHDT and FYEKMQ (reference sequence). In DNA form, the CDR3 reads TGTGCCAGCAGCCCTCACAATGAGCAGTTCTTC. Encoded protein: CASSPHNEQFF.

The table lists this clonotype with many counts. The DNA of the CDR3 is TGTGCCATCAGTGGAGGGACCCTGAACACCGGGGAGCTGTTTTTT. It is translated as CAISGGTLNTGELFF. This chain uses TRBV10-3 with TRBJ2-2, with D tentatively TRBD1 or TRBD2 (5 bases each). CDR3 length: 15 residues. V lost 4 bases and J 1 base, leaving 10 bases between the germline ends. Per germline, CDR1 ENHRY and CDR2 SYGVKD.

This clonotype was counted between two and nine times. The J gene is TRBJ2-7, the V gene TRBV7-9; 10 nucleotides line up with TRBD2. This CDR3 has 15 residues. J gave up 1 base and V 5 bases, and 5 bases lay outside the gene matches. Germline loops: CDR1 SEHNR, CDR2 FQNEAQ (reference sequence). The CDR3 is CASSPGTSVSYEQYF. The CDR3 DNA reads TGTGCCAGCAGCCCCGGGACTAGCGTGTCCTACGAGCAGTACTTC.

This clonotype was seen repeatedly, ten times or more. CDR3 sequence: CASSYKRRSSYNEQFF. In nucleotides, the CDR3 is TGTGCCAGCAGTTACAAGCGGAGGAGCTCCTACAATGAGCAGTTCTTC. The chain links TRBV6-2 or TRBV6-3 to TRBJ2-1; weak D call: TRBD2 (5 bases). V lost 2 bases and J lost 0, with 11 bases in between. The CDR3 contains 16 residues. Germline lookup yields CDR1 MNHEY and CDR2 SVGEGT.

This clonotype was picked up many times. The J gene is TRBJ1-2, the V gene TRBV4-2; TRBD1 might be the D (6 bases). The V and J ends lost 1 base and 0 bases respectively, with 9 bases between them. Germline V lookup: CDR1 LGHNA, CDR2 YNFKEQ. The CDR3 is 15 amino acids. The CDR3 is CASSQGGGPNYGYTF. Written as DNA, the CDR3 is TGTGCCAGCAGCCAAGGAGGGGGTCCTAACTATGGCTACACCTTC.